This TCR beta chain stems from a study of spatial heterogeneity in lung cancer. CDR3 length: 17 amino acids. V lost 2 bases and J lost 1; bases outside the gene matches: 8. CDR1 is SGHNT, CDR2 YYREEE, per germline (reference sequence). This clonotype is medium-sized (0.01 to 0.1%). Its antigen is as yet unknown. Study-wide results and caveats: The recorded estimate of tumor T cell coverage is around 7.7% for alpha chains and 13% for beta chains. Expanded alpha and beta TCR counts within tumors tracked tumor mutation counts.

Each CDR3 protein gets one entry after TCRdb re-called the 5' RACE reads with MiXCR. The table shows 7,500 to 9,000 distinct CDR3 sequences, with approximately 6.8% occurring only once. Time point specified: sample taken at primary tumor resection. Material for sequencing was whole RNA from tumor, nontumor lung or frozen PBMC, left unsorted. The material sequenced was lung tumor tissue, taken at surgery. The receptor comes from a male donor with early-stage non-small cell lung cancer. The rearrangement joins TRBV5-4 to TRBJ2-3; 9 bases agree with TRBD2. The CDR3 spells CASSLKIAGAGTDTQYF. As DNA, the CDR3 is TGTGCCAGCAGCTTAAAAATAGCGGGGGCTGGCACAGATACGCAGTATTTT.